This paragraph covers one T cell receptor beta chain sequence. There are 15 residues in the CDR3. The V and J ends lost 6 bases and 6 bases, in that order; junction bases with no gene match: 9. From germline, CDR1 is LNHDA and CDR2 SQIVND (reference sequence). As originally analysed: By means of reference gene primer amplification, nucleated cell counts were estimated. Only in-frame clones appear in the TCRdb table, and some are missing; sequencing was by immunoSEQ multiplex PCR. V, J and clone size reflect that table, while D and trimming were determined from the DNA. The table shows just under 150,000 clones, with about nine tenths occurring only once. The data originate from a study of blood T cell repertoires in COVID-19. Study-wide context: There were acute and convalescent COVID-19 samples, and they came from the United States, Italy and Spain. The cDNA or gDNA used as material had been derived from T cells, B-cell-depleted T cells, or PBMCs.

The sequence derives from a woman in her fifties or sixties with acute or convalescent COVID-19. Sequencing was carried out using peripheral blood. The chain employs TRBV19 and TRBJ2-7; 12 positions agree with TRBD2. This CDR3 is CASSGLAGLGGEQYF. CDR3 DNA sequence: TGTGCCAGTAGCGGACTAGCGGGATTGGGGGGCGAGCAGTACTTC.